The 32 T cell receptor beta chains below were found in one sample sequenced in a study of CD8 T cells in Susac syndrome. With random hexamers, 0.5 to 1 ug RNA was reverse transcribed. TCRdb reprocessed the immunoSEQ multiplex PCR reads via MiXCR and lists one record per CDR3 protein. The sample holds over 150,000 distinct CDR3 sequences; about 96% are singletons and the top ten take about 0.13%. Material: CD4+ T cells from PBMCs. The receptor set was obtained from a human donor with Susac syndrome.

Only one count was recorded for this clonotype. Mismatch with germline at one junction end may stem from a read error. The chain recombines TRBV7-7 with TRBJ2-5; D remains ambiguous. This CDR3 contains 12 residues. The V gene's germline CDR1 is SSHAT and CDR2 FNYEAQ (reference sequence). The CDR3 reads CASSALQETQYF. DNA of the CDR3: TGTGCTAGCAGCGCCCTTCAAGAGACCCAGTACTTC.

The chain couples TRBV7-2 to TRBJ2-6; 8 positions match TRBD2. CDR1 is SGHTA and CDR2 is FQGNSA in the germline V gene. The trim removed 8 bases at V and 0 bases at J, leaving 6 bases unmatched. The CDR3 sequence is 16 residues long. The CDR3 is CASHAGGASGANVLTF. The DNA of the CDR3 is TGTGCCAGCCACGCGGGGGGAGCCTCTGGGGCCAACGTCCTGACTTTC.

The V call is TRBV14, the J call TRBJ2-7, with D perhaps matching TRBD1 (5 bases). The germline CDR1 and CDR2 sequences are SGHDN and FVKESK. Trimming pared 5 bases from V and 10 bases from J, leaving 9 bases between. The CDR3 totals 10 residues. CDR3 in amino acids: CASSKGEQYF. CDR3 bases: TGTGCCAGCAGCAAAGGGGAACAGTACTTC. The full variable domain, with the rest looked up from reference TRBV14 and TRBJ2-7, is EAGVTQFPSHSVIEKGQTVTLRCDPISGHDNLYWYRRVMGKEIKFLLHFVKESKQDESGMPNNRFLAERTGGTYSTLKVQPAELEDSGVYFCASSKGEQYFGPGTRLTVT.

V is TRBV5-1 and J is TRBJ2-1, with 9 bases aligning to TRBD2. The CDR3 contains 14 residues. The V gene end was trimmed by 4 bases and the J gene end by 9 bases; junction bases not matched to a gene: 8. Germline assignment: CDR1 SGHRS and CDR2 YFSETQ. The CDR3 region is CASSPSGGLVEQFF. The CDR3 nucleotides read TGCGCCAGCAGCCCAAGCGGGGGGTTGGTTGAGCAGTTCTTC.

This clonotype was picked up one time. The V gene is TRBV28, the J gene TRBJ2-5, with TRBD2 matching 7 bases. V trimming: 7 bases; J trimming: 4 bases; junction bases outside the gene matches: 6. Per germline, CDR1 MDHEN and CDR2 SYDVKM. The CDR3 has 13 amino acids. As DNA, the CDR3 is TGTGCCAGCACGGGGGGAGGCAGAGAGACCCAGTACTTC. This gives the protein CASTGGGRETQYF.

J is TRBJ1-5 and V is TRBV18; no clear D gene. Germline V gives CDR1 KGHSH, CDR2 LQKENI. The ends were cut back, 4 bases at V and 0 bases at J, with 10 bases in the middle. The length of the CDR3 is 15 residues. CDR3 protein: CASSREQISNQPQHF. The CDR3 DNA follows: TGTGCCAGCTCACGGGAACAGATTAGCAATCAGCCCCAGCATTTT.

The CDR3 protein is CASSLDLGPLHF. The CDR3 region has the DNA TGTGCCAGCAGCTTAGATTTGGGGCCCCTCCACTTT. The genes are TRBV7-8 and TRBJ1-6; D gene unclear. V dropped 1 base and J dropped 13 bases, with 8 bases sitting between them. The germline gives CDR1 SGHVS, CDR2 FQNEAQ. The CDR3 runs to 12 residues. Full variable domain (rest looked up from reference TRBV7-8 and TRBJ1-6): GAGVSQSPRYKVAKRGQDVALRCDPISGHVSLFWYQQALGQGPEFLTYFQNEAQLDKSGLPSDRFFAERPEGSVSTLKIQRTQQEDSAVYLCASSLDLGPLHFGNGTRLTVT.

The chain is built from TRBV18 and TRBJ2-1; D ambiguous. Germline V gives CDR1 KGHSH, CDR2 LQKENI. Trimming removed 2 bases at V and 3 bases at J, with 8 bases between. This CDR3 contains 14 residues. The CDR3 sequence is CASSPEPRYNEQFF. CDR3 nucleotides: TGTGCCAGCTCACCAGAACCCCGCTACAATGAGCAGTTCTTC.

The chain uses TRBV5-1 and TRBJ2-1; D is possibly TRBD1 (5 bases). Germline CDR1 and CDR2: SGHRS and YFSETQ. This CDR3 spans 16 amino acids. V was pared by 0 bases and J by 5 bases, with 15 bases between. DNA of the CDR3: TGCGCCAGCAGCTTGGCCGGGCAGGGTTTTAACAATGAGCAGTTCTTC. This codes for CASSLAGQGFNNEQFF.

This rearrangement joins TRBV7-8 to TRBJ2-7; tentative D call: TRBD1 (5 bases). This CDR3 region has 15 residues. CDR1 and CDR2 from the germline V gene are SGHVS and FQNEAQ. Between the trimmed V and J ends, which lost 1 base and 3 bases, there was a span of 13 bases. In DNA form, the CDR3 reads TGTGCCAGCAGCTTAGGACCAGGGTTAAACTACGAGCAGTACGTC. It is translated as CASSLGPGLNYEQYV.

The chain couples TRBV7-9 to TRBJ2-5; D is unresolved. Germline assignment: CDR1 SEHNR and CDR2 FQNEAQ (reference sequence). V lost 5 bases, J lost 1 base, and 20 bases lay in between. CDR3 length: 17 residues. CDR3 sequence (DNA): TGTGCCAGCAGCCCGCCGGCGGCGGCACGTTCCCAAGAGACCCAGTACTTC. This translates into CASSPPAAARSQETQYF. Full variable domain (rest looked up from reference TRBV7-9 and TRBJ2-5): DTGVSQNPRHKITKRGQNVTFRCDPISEHNRLYWYRQTLGQGPEFLTYFQNEAQLEKSRLLSDRFSAERPKGSFSTLEIQRTEQGDSAMYLCASSPPAAARSQETQYFGPGTRLLVL.

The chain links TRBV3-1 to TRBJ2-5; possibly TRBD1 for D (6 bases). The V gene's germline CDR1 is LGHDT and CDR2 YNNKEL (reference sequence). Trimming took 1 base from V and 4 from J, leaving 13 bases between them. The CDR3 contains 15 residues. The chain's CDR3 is CASSQVRGGIETQYF. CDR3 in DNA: TGTGCCAGCAGCCAAGTGAGAGGGGGTATAGAGACCCAGTACTTC.

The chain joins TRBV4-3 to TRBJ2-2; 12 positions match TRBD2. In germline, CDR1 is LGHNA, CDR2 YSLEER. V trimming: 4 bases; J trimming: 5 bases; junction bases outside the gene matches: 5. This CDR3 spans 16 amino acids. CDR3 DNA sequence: TGCGCCAGCAGCCCGAGACTAGCGGGAGCAACCGGGGAGCTGTTTTTT. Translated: CASSPRLAGATGELFF.

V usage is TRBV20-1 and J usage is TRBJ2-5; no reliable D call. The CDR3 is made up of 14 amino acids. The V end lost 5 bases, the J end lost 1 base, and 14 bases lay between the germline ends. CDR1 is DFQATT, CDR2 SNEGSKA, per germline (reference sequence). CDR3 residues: CSAYRRSSQETQYF. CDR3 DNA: TGCAGTGCTTACCGACGGAGCTCCCAAGAGACCCAGTACTTC.

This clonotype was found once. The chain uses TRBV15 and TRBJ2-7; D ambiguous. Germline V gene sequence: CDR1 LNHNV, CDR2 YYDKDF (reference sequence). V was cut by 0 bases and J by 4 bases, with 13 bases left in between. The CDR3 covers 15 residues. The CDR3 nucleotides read TGTGCCACCAGCAGAGAGGCAGGCGGTGTTTACGAGCAGTACTTC. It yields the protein CATSREAGGVYEQYF.

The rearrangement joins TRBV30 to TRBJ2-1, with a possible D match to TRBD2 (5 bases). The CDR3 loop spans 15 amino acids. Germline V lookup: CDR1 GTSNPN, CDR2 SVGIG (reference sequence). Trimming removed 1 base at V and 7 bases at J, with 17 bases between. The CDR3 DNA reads TGTGCCTGGAGTGGAAGCGGACTTCCCTTTAATGAGCAGTTCTTC. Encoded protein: CAWSGSGLPFNEQFF.

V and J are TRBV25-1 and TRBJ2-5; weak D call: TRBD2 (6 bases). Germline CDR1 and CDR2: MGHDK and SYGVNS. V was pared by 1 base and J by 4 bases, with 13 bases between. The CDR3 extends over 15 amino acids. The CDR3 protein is CASSESRGLGETQYF. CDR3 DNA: TGTGCCAGCAGTGAATCGCGGGGACTGGGAGAGACCCAGTACTTC.

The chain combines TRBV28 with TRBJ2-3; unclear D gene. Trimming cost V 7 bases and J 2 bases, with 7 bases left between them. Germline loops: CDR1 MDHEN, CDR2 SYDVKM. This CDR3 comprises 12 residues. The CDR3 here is CASNGYTDTQYF. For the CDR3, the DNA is TGTGCCAGCAACGGTTACACAGATACGCAGTATTTT.

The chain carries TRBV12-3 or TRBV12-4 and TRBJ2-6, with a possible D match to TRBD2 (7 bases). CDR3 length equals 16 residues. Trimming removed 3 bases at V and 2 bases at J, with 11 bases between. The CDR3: CASSFGGQAGANVLTF. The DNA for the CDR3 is TGTGCCAGCAGTTTCGGGGGGCAGGCTGGGGCCAACGTCCTGACTTTC.

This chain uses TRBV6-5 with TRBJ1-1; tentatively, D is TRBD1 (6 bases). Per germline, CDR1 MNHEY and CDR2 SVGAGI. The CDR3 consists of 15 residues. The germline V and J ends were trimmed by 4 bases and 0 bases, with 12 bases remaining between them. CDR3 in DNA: TGTGCCAGCAGTTTCCGACAGGCCTTGAACACTGAAGCTTTCTTT. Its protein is CASSFRQALNTEAFF.

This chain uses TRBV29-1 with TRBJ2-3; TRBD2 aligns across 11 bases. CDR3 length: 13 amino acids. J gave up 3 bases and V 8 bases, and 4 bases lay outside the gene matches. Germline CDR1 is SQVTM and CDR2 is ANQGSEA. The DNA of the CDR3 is TGCAGCTCGGGACTAGCGGCAACAGATACGCAGTATTTT. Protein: CSSGLAATDTQYF.

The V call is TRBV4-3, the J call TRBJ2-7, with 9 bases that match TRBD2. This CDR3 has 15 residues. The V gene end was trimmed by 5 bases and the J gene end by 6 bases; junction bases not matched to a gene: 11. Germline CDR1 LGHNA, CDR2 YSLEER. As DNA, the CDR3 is TGCGCCAGCAGCGCCAGCGGGGGGCCCCTCCCCGAGCAGTACTTC. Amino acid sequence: CASSASGGPLPEQYF.

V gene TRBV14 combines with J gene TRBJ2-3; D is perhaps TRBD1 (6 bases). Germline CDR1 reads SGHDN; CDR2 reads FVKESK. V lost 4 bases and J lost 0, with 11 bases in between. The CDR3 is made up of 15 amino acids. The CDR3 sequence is CASSRTGMSTDTQYF. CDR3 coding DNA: TGTGCCAGCAGCCGAACAGGGATGAGCACAGATACGCAGTATTTT. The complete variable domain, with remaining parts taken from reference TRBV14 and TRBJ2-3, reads EAGVTQFPSHSVIEKGQTVTLRCDPISGHDNLYWYRRVMGKEIKFLLHFVKESKQDESGMPNNRFLAERTGGTYSTLKVQPAELEDSGVYFCASSRTGMSTDTQYFGPGTRLTVL.

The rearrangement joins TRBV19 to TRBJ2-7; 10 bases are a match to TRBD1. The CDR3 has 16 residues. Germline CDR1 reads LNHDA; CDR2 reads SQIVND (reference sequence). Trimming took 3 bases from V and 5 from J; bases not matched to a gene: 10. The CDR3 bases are TGTGCCAGTAGTATTCGACCGGGACAGGGGTTCCACGAGCAGTACTTC. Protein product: CASSIRPGQGFHEQYF.

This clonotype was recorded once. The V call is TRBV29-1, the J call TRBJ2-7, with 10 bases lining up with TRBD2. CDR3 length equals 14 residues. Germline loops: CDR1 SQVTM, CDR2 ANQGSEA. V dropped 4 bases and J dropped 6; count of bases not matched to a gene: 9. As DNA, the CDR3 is TGCAGCGTTGTAGCGTTAGCGGGAGGATTCGAGCAGTACTTC. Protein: CSVVALAGGFEQYF.

The CDR3 DNA reads as TGTGCCAGCAGCGAAACTGTTTACCAAGAGACCCAGTACTTC. Encoded protein: CASSETVYQETQYF. The rearrangement links TRBV7-9 to TRBJ2-5; D is unclear. Germline CDR1 and CDR2: SEHNR and FQNEAQ (reference sequence). CDR3 length: 14 residues. Trimming took off 5 bases at V and 0 bases at J, with 10 bases between the two ends.

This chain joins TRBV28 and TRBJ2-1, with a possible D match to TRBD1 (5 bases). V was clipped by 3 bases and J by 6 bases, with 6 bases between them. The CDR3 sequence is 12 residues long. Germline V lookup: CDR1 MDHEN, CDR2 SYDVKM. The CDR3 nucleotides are TGTGCCAGCAGTTTTCAGGGCAATGAGCAGTTCTTC. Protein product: CASSFQGNEQFF.

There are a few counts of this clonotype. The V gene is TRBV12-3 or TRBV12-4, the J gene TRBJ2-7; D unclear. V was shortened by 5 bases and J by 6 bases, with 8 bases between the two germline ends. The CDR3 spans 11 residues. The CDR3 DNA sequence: TGTGCCAGCAGTCGCTCTGGCGAGCAGTACTTC. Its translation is CASSRSGEQYF.

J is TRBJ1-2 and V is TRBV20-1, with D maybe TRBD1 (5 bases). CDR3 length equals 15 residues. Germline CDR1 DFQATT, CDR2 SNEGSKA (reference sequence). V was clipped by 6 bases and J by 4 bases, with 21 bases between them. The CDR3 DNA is TGCAGTGCGATTCCCCGGGACCGTTCATTCTATGGCTACACCTTC. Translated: CSAIPRDRSFYGYTF.

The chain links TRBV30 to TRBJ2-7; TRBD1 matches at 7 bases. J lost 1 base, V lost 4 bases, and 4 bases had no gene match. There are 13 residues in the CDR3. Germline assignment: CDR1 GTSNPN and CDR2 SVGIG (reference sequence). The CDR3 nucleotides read TGTGCCTGGAACCCGACAGGGTCCTACGAGCAGTACTTC. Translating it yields CAWNPTGSYEQYF.

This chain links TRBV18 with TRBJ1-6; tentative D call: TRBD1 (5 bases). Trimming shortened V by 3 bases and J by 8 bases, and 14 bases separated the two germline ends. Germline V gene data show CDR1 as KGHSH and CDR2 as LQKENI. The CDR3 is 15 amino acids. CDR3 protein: CASSPSGIGDSPLHF. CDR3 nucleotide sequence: TGTGCCAGCTCACCCTCAGGGATAGGTGATTCACCCCTCCACTTT.

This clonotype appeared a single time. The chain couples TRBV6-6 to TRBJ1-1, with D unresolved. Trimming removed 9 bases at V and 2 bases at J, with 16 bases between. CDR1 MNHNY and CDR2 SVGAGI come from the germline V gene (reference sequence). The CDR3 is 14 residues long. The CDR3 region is CASLVGIGNTEAFF. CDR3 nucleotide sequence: TGTGCCAGTTTGGTAGGAATCGGTAACACTGAAGCTTTCTTT.